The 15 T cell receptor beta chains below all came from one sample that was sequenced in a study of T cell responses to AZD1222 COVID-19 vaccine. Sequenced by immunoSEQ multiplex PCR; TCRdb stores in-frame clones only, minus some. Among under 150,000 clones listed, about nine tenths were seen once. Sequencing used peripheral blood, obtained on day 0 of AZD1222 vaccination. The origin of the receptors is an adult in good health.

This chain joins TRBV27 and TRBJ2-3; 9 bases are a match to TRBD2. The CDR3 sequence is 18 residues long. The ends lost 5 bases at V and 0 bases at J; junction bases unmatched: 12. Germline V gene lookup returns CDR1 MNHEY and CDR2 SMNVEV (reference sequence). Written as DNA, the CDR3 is TGTGCCAGCAGTCTAGCGGGACTCGACCCTACTAGCACAGATACGCAGTATTTT. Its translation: CASSLAGLDPTSTDTQYF.

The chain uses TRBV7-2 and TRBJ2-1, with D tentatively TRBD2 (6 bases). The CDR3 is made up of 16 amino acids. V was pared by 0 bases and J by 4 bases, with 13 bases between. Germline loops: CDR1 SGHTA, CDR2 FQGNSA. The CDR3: CASSLARGRQYNEQFF. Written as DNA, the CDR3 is TGTGCCAGCAGCTTAGCGCGGGGACGGCAGTACAATGAGCAGTTCTTC.

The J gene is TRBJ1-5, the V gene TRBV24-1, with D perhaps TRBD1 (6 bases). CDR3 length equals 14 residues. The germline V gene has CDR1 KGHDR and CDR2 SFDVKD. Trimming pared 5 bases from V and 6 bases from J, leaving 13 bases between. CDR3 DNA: TGTGCCACCAGTGCGACGACAGGCCTTCAGCCCCAGCATTTT. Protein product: CATSATTGLQPQHF.

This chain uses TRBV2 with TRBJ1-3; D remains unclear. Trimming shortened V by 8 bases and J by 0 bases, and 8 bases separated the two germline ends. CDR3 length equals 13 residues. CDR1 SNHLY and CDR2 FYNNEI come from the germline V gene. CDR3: CASLAYSGNTIYF. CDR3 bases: TGTGCCAGCCTGGCCTACTCTGGAAACACCATATATTTT.

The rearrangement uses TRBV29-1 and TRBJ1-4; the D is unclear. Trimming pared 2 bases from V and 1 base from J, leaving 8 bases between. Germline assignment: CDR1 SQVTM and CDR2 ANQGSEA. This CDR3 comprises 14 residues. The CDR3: CSVELLRTNEKLFF. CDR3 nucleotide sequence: TGCAGCGTTGAACTACTCAGAACTAATGAAAAACTGTTTTTT.

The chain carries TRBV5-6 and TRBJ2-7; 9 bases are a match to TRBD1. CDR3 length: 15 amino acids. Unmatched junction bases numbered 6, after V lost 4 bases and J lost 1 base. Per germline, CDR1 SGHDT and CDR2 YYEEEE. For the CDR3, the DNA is TGTGCCAGCAGCCCCGCCGGGACAGGGTCCTACGAGCAGTACTTC. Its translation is CASSPAGTGSYEQYF.

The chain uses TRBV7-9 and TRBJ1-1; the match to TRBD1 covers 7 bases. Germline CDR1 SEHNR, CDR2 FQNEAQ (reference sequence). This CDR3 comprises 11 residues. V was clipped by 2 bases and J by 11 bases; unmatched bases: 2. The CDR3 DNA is TGTGCCAGCAGCTTACTGGGACAGGCTTTCTTT. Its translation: CASSLLGQAFF.

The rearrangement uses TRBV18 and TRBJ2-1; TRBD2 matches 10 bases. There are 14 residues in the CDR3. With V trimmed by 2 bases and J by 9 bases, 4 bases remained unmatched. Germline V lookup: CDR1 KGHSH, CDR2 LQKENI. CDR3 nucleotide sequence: TGTGCCAGCTCACCAGCTAGCGGGAGCGGTGAGCAGTTCTTC. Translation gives CASSPASGSGEQFF.

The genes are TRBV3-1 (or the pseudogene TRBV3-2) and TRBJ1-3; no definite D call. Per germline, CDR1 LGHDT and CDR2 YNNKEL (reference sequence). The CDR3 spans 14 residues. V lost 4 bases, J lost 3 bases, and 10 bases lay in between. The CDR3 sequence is CASSRASSGNTIYF. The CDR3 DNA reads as TGTGCCAGCAGCCGGGCAAGCAGTGGAAACACCATATATTTT.

The CDR3: CASSYRDTGELFF. In DNA, the CDR3 is TGTGCCAGCAGTTACCGAGACACCGGGGAGCTGTTTTTT. This chain connects TRBV6-5 to TRBJ2-2, with D uncertain. Trimming cost V 2 bases and J 3 bases, with 4 bases left between them. Per the germline V gene, CDR1 is MNHEY and CDR2 is SVGAGI. CDR3 length: 13 residues.

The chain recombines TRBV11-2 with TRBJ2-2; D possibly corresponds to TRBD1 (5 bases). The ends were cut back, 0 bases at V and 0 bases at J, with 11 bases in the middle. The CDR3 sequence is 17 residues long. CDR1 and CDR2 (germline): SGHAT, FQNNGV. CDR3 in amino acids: CASSLDLGRANTGELFF. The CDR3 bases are TGTGCCAGCAGCTTAGATCTTGGCAGGGCGAACACCGGGGAGCTGTTTTTT.

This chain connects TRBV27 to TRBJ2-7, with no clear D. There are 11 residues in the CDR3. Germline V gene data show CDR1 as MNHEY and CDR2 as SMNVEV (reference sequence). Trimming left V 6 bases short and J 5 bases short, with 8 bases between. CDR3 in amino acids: CASSHGNEQYF. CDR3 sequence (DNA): TGTGCCAGCAGCCATGGGAACGAGCAGTACTTC.

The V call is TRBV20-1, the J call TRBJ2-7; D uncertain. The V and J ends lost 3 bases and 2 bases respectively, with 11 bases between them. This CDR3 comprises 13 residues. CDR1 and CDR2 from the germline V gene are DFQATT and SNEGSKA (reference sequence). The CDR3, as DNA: TGCAGTGCTAGTGGCTACCAGACCTACGAGCAGTACTTC. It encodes CSASGYQTYEQYF.

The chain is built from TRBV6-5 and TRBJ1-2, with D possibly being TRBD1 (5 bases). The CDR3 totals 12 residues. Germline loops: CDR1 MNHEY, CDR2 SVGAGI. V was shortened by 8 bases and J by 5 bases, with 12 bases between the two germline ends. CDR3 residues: CASEWGRYGYTF. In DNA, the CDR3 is TGTGCCAGCGAGTGGGGCCGGTATGGCTACACCTTC.

The CDR3 DNA sequence: TGTGCCAGCAGAGGCCAAGGTTATTCACCCCTCCACTTT. Encoded protein: CASRGQGYSPLHF. The rearrangement uses TRBV27 and TRBJ1-6; D uncertain. Germline V gene lookup returns CDR1 MNHEY and CDR2 SMNVEV (reference sequence). With 6 bases removed from V and 8 bases from J, the gap between germline ends came to 11 bases. This CDR3 is 13 amino acids long.